This T cell receptor beta chain was sequenced for a study of somatic mutations in T cells in chronic GVHD (dated by TCRdb to about 2020). The germline V gene supplies CDR1 SGHAT and CDR2 FQNNGV. Its CDR3 holds 14 amino acids, cysteine through phenylalanine. Of the read, only the CDR3 DNA is kept; its 42 bases are in frame from base 1. V is cut by 0 bases and J by 2 bases, and the space between the germline ends is 5 bases. For sorting, staining was done with anti-CD3, anti-CD4, anti-CD8 and a Vbeta20 antibody from the IOTest Beta Mark kit on a FACSAria III, reaching purity above 98%. Peripheral blood was drawn into sodium heparin tubes, and mononuclear cells were separated by Ficoll-Paque PLUS density gradient centrifugation. Before TCRbeta deep sequencing, the CD4+ Vbeta20+, CD4+ Vbeta20-, and CD8+ T cell fractions were FACS-sorted. Concerning this clone: Its antigen is unknown. The record has no base qualities; no much larger clone is one base away.

Isolated genomic DNA was used for TCRbeta deep sequencing. The immunoSEQ assay, provided as a commercial service, was used for both TCRbeta CDR3 sequencing and the initial data processing. The study's processing was this. Reads were demultiplexed, adapter and primer sequences removed, similar clones merged by frequency-ratio clustering, and V, D, J genes annotated with IMGT. TCRdb obtained this table from immuneACCESS and retained in-frame rearrangements with V and J assigned. These tables miss some clones; where compared with another copy, unresolved V genes account for less than half of the shortfall, and the remainder is unexplained. V and J calls and clone size are copied from that table; D and trimming were computed from the DNA. This sample holds some 13,000 clones; over 65% were observed only once. The ten top clones hold 32% of the sample.

Recombination connected TRBV11-2 to TRBJ1-5, with no D gene named confidently. The origin of this receptor is a male patient in his fifties with chronic graft-versus-host disease. Once a transplant has taken place, some T cells may be donor derived. The specimen sequenced was Vbeta20-negative CD4+ T cells from blood. The cell subset or site label, read with the paper, signifies: CD4+ T cells sorted as TCR Vbeta20 negative by flow cytometry. The encoded CDR3 is CASSLDPGNQPQHF. The nucleotide sequence reads TGTGCCAGCAGCTTAGATCCCGGCAATCAGCCCCAGCATTTT.